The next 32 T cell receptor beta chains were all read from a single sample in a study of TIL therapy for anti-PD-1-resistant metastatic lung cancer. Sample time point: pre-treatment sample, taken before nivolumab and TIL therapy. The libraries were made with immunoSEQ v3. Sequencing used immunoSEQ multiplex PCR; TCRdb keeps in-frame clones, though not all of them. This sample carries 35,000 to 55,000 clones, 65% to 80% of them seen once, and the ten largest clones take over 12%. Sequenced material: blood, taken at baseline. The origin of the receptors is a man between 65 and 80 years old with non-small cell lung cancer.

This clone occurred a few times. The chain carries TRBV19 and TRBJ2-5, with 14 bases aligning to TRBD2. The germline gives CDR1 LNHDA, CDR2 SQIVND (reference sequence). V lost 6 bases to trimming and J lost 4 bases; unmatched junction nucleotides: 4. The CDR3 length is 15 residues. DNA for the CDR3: TGTGCCAGTAGCAGACTAGCGGGAGGGTCAGAGACCCAGTACTTC. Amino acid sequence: CASSRLAGGSETQYF. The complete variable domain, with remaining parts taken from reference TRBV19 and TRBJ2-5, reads DGGITQSPKYLFRKEGQNVTLSCEQNLNHDAMYWYRQDPGQGLRLIYYSQIVNDFQKGDIAEGYSVSREKKESFPLTVTSAQKNPTAFYLCASSRLAGGSETQYFGPGTRLLVL.

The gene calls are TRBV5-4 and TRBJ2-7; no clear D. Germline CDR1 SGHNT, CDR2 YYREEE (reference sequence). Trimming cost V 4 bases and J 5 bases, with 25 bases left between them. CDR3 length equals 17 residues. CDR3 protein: CASSTETSFKARDEQYF. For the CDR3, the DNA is TGTGCCAGCAGCACCGAAACTTCGTTCAAGGCTAGGGACGAGCAGTACTTC.

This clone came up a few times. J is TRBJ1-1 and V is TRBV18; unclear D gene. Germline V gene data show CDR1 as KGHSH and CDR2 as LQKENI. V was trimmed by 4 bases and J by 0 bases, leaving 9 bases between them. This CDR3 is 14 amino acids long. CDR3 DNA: TGTGCCAGCTCACTACAGCGTATGAACACTGAAGCTTTCTTT. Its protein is CASSLQRMNTEAFF.

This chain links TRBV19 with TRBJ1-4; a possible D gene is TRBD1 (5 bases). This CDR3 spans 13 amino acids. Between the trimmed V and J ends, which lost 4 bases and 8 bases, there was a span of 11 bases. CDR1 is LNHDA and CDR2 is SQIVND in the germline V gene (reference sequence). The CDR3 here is CASSTGPGEKLFF. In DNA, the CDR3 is TGTGCCAGTAGTACGGGACCGGGAGAAAAACTGTTTTTT.

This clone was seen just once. CDR3 sequence (DNA): TGCGCCAGCAGTGGGGCTAGCGGACACCAAGAGACCCAGTACTTC. Its protein product is CASSGASGHQETQYF. The V gene is TRBV4-1, the J gene TRBJ2-5; 7 nucleotides agree with TRBD2. The CDR3 is 15 residues long. Germline CDR1 MGHRA, CDR2 YSYEKL. V was pared by 6 bases and J by 0 bases, with 7 bases of the junction left unmatched.

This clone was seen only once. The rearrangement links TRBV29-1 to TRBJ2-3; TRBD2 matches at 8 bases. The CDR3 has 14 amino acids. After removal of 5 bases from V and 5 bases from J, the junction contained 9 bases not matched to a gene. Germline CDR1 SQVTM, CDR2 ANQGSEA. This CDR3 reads CSVSPGLVIDTQYF. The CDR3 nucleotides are TGCAGCGTTTCTCCGGGACTAGTCATAGATACGCAGTATTTT.

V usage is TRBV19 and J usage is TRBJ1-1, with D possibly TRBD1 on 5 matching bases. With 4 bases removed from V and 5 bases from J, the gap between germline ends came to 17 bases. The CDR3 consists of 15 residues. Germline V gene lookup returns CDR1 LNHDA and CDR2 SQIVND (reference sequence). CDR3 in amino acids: CASSTTTGRWTEAFF. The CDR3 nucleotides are TGTGCCAGTAGTACCACCACGGGGCGGTGGACTGAAGCTTTCTTT.

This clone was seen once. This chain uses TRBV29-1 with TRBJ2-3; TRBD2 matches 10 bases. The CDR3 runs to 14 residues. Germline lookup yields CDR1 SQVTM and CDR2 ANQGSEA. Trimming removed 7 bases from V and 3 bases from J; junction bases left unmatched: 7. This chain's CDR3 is CSDPSGRRTDTQYF. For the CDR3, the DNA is TGCAGCGACCCTAGCGGGAGAAGGACAGATACGCAGTATTTT.

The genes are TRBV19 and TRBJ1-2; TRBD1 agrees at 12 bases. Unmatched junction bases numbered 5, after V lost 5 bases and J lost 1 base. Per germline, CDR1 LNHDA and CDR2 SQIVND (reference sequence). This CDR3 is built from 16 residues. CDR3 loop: CASSPGTGGINYGYTF. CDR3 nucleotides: TGTGCCAGTAGTCCCGGGACAGGGGGCATTAACTATGGCTACACCTTC.

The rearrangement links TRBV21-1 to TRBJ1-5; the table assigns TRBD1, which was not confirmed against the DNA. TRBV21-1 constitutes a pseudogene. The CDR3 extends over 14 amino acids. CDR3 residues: CASSMDREYEPQHF. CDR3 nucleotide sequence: TGTGCCAGCAGCATGGACAGGGAATATGAGCCCCAGCATTTT.

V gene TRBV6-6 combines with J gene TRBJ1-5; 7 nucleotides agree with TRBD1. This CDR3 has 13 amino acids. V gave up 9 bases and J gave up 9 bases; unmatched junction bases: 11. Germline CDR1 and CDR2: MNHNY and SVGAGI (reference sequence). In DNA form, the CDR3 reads TGTGCCAGTAGGGACAGTCAAACAGTGCCCCAGCATTTT. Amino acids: CASRDSQTVPQHF.

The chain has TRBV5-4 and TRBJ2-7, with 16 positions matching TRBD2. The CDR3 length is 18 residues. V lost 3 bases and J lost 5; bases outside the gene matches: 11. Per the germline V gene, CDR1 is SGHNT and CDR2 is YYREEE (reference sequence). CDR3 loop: CASSSPGLAGGLRNEQYF. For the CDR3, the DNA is TGTGCCAGCAGCTCCCCGGGACTAGCGGGAGGGTTGCGGAACGAGCAGTACTTC.

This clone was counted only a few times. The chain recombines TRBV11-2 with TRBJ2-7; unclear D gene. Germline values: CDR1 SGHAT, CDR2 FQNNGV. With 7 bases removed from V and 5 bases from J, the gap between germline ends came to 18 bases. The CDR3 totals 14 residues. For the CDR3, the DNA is TGTGCCAGCAACGACTTGATAAGCCGCGACGAGCAGTACTTC. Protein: CASNDLISRDEQYF.

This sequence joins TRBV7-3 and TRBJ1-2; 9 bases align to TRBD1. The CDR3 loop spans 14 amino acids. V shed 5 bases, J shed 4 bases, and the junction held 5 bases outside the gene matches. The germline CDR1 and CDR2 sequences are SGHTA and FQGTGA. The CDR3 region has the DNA TGTGCCAGCAGCCCCACAGGGGGCGCCTATGGCTACACCTTC. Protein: CASSPTGGAYGYTF.

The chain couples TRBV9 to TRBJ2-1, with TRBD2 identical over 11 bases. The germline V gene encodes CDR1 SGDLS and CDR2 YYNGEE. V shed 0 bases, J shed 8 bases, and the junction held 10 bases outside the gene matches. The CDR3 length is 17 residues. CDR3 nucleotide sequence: TGTGCCAGCAGCGTAGCTAGCGGGAGGTCCTTTGGGGATGAGCAGTTCTTC. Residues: CASSVASGRSFGDEQFF.

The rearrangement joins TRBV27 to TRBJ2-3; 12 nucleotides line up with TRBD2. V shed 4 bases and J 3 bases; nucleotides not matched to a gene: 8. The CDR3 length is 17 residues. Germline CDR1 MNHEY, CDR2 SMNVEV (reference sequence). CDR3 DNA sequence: TGTGCCAGCAGTTCACTAGCGGGAGGCTTTGCGACAGATACGCAGTATTTT. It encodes CASSSLAGGFATDTQYF.

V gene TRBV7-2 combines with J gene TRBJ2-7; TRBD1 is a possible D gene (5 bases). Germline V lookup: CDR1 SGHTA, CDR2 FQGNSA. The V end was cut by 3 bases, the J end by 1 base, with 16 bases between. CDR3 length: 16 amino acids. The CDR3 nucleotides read TGTGCCAGCAGCTTCAAGGGAAGTCAGGGTTCCTACGAGCAGTACTTC. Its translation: CASSFKGSQGSYEQYF.

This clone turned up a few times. CDR3 in DNA: TGTGCCAGCAGCTTAGCTCGGACAGGGGATTCACCCCTCCACTTT. Protein: CASSLARTGDSPLHF. This chain uses TRBV7-2 with TRBJ1-6; 9 bases agree with TRBD1. J gave up 8 bases and V 0 bases, and 2 bases lay outside the gene matches. The CDR3 length is 15 residues. In germline, CDR1 is SGHTA, CDR2 FQGNSA.

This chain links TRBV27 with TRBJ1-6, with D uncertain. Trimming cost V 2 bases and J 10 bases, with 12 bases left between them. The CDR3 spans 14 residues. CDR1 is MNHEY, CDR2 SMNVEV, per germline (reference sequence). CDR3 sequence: CASSLNGVRSPLHF. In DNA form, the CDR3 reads TGTGCCAGCAGTTTAAATGGGGTACGCTCACCCCTCCACTTT.

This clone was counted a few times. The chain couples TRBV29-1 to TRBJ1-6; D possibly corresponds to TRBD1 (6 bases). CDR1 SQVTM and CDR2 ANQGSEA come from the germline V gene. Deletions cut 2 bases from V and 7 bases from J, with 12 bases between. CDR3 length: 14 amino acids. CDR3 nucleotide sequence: TGCAGCGTTGAATCGGCAGGGGAAAATTCACCCCTCCACTTT. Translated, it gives CSVESAGENSPLHF.

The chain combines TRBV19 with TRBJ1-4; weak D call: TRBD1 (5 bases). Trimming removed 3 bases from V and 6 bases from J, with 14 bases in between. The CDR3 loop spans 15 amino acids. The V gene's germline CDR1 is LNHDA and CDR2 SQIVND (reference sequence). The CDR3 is CASSMAGTGDEKLFF. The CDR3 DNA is TGTGCCAGTAGTATGGCGGGGACGGGGGATGAAAAACTGTTTTTT.

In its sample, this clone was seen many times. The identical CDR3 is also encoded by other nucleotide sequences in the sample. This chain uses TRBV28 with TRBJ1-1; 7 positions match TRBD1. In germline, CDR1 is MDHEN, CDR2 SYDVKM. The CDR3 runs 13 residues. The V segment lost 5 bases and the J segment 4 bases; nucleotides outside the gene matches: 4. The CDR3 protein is CASSRDRVTEAFF. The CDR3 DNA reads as TGTGCCAGCAGTCGCGACAGGGTCACTGAAGCTTTCTTT.

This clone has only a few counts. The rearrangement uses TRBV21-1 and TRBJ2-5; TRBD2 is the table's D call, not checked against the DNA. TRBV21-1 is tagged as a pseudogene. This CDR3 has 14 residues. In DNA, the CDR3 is TGTGCCAGGACTAGCGGGAGGGCCGATGAGACCCAGTACTTC. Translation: CARTSGRADETQYF.

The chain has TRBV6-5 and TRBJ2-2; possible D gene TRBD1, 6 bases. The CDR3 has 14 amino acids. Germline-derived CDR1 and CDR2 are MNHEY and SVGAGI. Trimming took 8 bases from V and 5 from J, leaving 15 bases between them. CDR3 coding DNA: TGTGCCAGCGGCAGGGGTGGGGTTACCGGGGAGCTGTTTTTT. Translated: CASGRGGVTGELFF.

CDR3 sequence (DNA): TGCAGCGTTGGGGGGGCCCTGGAGAGGGGTTATGGCTACACCTTC. This translates into CSVGGALERGYGYTF. V usage is TRBV29-1 and J usage is TRBJ1-2; perhaps TRBD1 as D (6 bases). The CDR3 extends over 15 amino acids. Trimming shortened V by 4 bases and J by 5 bases, and 20 bases separated the two germline ends. CDR1 SQVTM and CDR2 ANQGSEA come from the germline V gene. The full variable domain, rest sourced from reference TRBV29-1 and TRBJ1-2, is SAVISQKPSRDICQRGTSLTIQCQVDSQVTMMFWYRQQPGQSLTLIATANQGSEATYESGFVIDKFPISRPNLTFSTLTVSNMSPEDSSIYLCSVGGALERGYGYTFGSGTRLTVV.

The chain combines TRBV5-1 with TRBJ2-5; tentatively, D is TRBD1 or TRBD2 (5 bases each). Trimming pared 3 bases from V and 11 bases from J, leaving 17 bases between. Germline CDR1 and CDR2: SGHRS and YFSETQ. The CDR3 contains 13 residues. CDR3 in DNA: TGCGCCAGCAGCTCCCGGGACGAGTTTGAGCAGTACTTC. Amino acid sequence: CASSSRDEFEQYF.

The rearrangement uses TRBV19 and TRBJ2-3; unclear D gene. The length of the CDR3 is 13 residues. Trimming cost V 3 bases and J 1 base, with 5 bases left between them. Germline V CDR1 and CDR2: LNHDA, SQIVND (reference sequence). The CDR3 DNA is TGTGCCAGTAGTATGTCCGGCACAGATACGCAGTATTTT. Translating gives CASSMSGTDTQYF.

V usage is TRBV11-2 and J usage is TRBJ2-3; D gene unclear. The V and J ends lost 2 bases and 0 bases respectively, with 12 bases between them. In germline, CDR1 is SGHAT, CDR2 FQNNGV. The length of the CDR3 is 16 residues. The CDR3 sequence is CASSLLITPSTDTQYF. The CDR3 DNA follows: TGTGCCAGCAGCTTATTAATCACACCTAGCACAGATACGCAGTATTTT.

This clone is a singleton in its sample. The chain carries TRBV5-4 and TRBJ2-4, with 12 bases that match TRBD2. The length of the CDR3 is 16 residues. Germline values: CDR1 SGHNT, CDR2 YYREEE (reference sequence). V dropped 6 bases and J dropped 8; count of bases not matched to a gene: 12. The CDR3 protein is CASNLGLAGQADIQYF. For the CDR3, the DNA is TGTGCCAGCAACCTTGGACTAGCGGGACAGGCTGACATTCAGTACTTC.

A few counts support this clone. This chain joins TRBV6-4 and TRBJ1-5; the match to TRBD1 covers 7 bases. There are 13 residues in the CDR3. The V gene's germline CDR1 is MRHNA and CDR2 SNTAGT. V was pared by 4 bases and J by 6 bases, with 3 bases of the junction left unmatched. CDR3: CASSATGTQPQHF. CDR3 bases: TGTGCCAGCAGTGCGACAGGGACTCAGCCCCAGCATTTT.

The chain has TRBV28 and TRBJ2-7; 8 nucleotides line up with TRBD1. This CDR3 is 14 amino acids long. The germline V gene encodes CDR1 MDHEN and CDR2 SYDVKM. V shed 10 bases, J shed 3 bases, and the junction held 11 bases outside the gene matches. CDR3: CATDSGTGRYEQYF. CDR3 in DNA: TGTGCCACCGACTCCGGGACAGGCCGCTACGAGCAGTACTTC.

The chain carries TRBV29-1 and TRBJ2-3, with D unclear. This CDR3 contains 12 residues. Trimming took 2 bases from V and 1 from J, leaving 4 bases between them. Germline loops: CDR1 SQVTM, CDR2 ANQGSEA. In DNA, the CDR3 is TGCAGCGTTGAAATGGGCACAGATACGCAGTATTTT. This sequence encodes CSVEMGTDTQYF.